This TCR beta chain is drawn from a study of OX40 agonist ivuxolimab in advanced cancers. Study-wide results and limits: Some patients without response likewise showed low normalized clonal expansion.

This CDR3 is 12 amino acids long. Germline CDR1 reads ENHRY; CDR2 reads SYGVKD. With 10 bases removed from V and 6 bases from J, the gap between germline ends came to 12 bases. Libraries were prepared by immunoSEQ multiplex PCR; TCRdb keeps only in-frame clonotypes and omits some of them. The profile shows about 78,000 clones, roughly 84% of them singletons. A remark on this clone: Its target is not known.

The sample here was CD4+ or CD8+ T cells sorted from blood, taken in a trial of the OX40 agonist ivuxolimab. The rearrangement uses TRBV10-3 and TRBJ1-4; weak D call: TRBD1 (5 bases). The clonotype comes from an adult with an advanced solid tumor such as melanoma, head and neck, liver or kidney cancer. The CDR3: CATQGGDEKLFF. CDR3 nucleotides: TGTGCCACCCAGGGAGGCGATGAAAAACTGTTTTTT.